One sample yielded the 9 T cell receptor beta chains listed below, sequenced in a study of T-cell reconstitution after alpha-beta-depleted transplantation in children. For TCRbeta, the library was prepared with unique molecular identifiers. A single record per CDR3 protein comes from TCRdb applying MiXCR to the PCR reads. The sample has around 600,000 distinct CDR3 sequences; more than 20% are singletons. The specimen was PBMCs, mostly from graft donor cells, collected 360 days after TCRalphabeta/CD19-depleted stem cell transplant. These receptor sequences come from a boy under two years old who had a stem cell transplant for acute myeloid leukemia, so the T cells may come from the graft donor.

The chain uses TRBV29-1 and TRBJ2-5, with D possibly matching TRBD1 (5 bases). The germline CDR1 and CDR2 sequences are SQVTM and ANQGSEA. The V end lost 1 base, the J end lost 5 bases, and 8 bases lay between the germline ends. The CDR3 consists of 12 residues. Here the CDR3 DNA reads TGCAGCGTTGAAGGGGGCTGGGAGACCCAGTACTTC. It yields the protein CSVEGGWETQYF.

The chain carries TRBV15 and TRBJ2-4, with D tentatively TRBD1 or TRBD2 (5 bases each). The CDR3 is 16 residues long. V shed 0 bases and J shed 7 bases, with 16 bases lying between them. Per the germline V gene, CDR1 is LNHNV and CDR2 is YYDKDF (reference sequence). The CDR3: CATSRDRDPLKNIQYF. DNA for the CDR3: TGTGCCACCAGCAGAGACCGGGACCCTCTCAAGAACATTCAGTACTTC.

Ten or more counts support this clonotype. This chain links TRBV15 with TRBJ2-7; 10 nucleotides agree with TRBD1. The CDR3 consists of 16 residues. Germline V CDR1 and CDR2: LNHNV, YYDKDF (reference sequence). V lost 0 bases, J lost 4 bases, and 6 bases stayed unmatched. The CDR3 DNA reads TGTGCCACCAGCAGAGATAGGGACAGGGGTACTTACGAGCAGTACGTC. Amino acid sequence: CATSRDRDRGTYEQYV.

This clonotype was seen more than once but under ten times. This chain connects TRBV29-1 to TRBJ2-2, with a weak D call TRBD1 (6 bases). The CDR3 length is 13 residues. Germline V gene sequence: CDR1 SQVTM, CDR2 ANQGSEA. V was clipped by 5 bases and J by 1 base, with 8 bases between them. CDR3 in amino acids: CSVRGGNTGELFF. In nucleotides, the CDR3 is TGCAGCGTTAGAGGGGGGAACACCGGGGAGCTGTTTTTT.

This clonotype was seen just once. The rearrangement joins TRBV4-1 to TRBJ2-1, with TRBD1 matching over 7 bases. The CDR3 is 15 amino acids. Trimming took 0 bases from V and 10 from J; bases not matched to a gene: 9. Looked up from germline, CDR1 is MGHRA and CDR2 is YSYEKL. CDR3 loop: CASSQDTRGPSEQFF. In nucleotides, the CDR3 is TGCGCCAGCAGCCAAGATACGAGGGGGCCATCGGAGCAGTTCTTC.

This clonotype came up many times. CDR3 region: CSVERSRGYTF. CDR3 coding DNA: TGCAGCGTTGAGCGCTCGAGGGGCTACACCTTC. The genes are TRBV29-1 and TRBJ1-2; D gene ambiguous. CDR3 size: 11 residues. V was shortened by 3 bases and J by 8 bases, with 10 bases between the two germline ends. Germline values: CDR1 SQVTM, CDR2 ANQGSEA. Complete variable domain (other parts from reference TRBV29-1 and TRBJ1-2): SAVISQKPSRDICQRGTSLTIQCQVDSQVTMMFWYRQQPGQSLTLIATANQGSEATYESGFVIDKFPISRPNLTFSTLTVSNMSPEDSSIYLCSVERSRGYTFGSGTRLTVV.

There are a few counts of this clonotype. V usage is TRBV20-1 and J usage is TRBJ2-3, with unresolved D. V lost 2 bases to trimming and J lost 0 bases, with 12 bases between them. The CDR3 is made up of 15 amino acids. Germline V gene data show CDR1 as DFQATT and CDR2 as SNEGSKA (reference sequence). CDR3 residues: CSARPQLYSTDTQYF. The CDR3 DNA reads as TGCAGTGCTAGACCTCAGCTGTATAGCACAGATACGCAGTATTTT.

The rearrangement uses TRBV6-1 and TRBJ1-5; the D is unclear. This CDR3 is built from 15 residues. V was cut by 10 bases and J by 0 bases, with 16 bases left in between. Germline values: CDR1 MNHNS, CDR2 SASEGT. The CDR3: CATLSEDYSNQPQHF. Written as DNA, the CDR3 is TGTGCCACCCTAAGTGAGGATTATAGCAATCAGCCCCAGCATTTT.

As for this clonotype: The conserved closing phenylalanine or tryptophan is absent in this CDR3, likely reflecting a read error. The CDR3 DNA sequence: TGTGCCAGCAGTTTAAGGCTTAATTCACCCCTCCACTCT. This sequence encodes CASSLRLNSPLHS. The gene calls are TRBV12-3 or TRBV12-4 and TRBJ1-6; D uncertain. With 2 bases removed from V and 6 bases from J, the gap between germline ends came to 5 bases. The CDR3 has 13 amino acids.